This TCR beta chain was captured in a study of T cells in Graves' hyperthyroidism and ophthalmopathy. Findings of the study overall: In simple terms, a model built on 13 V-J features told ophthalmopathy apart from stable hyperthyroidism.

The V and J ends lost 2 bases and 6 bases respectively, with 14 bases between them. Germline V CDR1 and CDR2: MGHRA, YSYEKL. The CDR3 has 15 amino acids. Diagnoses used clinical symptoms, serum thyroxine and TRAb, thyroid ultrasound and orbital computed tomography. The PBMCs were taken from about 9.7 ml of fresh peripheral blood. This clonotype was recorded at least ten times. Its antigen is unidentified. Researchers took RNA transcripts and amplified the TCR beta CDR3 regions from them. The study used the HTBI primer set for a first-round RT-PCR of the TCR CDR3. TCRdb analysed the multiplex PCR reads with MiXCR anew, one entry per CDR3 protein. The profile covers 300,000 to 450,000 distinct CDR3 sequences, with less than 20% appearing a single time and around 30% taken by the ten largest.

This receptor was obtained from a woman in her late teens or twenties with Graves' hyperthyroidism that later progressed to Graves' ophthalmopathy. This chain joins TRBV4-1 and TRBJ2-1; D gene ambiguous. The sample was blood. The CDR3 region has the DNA TGCGCCAGCAGCCAAAAGGTTGCTAGTTCCAATGAGCAGTTCTTC. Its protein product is CASSQKVASSNEQFF.